This T cell receptor beta chain came from a study of T-cell memory formation after mild COVID-19. In the study overall: TCR clusters were mostly confined to one donor each. Notes on the study in general: There were some responding clones in pre-infection memory, which suggested that cross-reactive memory had joined. CM and EM subsets held most contracting CD4+ clones; EMRA held CD8+ ones.

This clonotype was counted many times. Antigen specificity is unknown. MiXCR, applied by TCRdb to the 5' RACE reads, yields one record per CDR3 protein. The sample has a few hundred thousand distinct CDR3 sequences, nearly 25% seen once. With 3 bases removed from V and 12 bases from J, the gap between germline ends came to 15 bases. The CDR3 contains 12 residues. This chain joins TRBV12-3 or TRBV12-4 and TRBJ2-7; the D is unclear. The sample was PBMCs or a T cell subset sorted from them (not recorded which). The origin of this receptor is an adult woman who had mild COVID-19 (a few samples of this study predate the infection). Cell type and time point are not known. The CDR3 DNA is TGTGCCAGCAGTTTGGGCTGGGATCAGCTGTACTTC. It translates to CASSLGWDQLYF.